This is a list of T cell receptor beta chains from one sample in a study of blood T cell repertoires in COVID-19. Clones were read by immunoSEQ multiplex PCR, and TCRdb kept only the in-frame ones, dropping some. Of over 150,000 clones listed, around 85% were seen once; the top ten hold over 0.55%. Material for sequencing was peripheral blood. The origin of the receptors is a man in his sixties with COVID-19, enrolled during active disease. Both conserved end residues are part of each CDR3. Fields, in order: CDR3 DNA, CDR3 protein, D gene, J gene, V gene, clone size. A D gene is named only where the DNA matches it firmly. Where a row states a size, it is once, few, many or the class of an expanded clone; other rows omit it.

CDR3 DNA: TGTGCCAGCAGCACGAGACAGGGGGACACCATATATTTT
CDR3 protein: CASSTRQGDTIYF
D gene: TRBD1
J gene: TRBJ1-3
V gene: TRBV11-3
clone size: NA

CDR3 DNA: TGTGCCAGCAGCTTGGCCGTGCAGGGCGAAGAGACCCAGTACTTC
CDR3 protein: CASSLAVQGEETQYF
D gene: NA
J gene: TRBJ2-5
V gene: TRBV5-8
clone size: NA

CDR3 DNA: TGTGCCAGCAGCCAAACATTAGCGGGGGGAATATCTGAGCAGTTCTTC
CDR3 protein: CASSQTLAGGISEQFF
D gene: TRBD2
J gene: TRBJ2-1
V gene: TRBV4-2
clone size: NA

CDR3 DNA: TGTGCCAGCAGTTTAACCCCCCGGGACAGGGGGGGAAATCAGCCCCAGCATTTT
CDR3 protein: CASSLTPRDRGGNQPQHF
D gene: TRBD1
J gene: TRBJ1-5
V gene: TRBV27
clone size: NA

CDR3 DNA: TGTGCCTCCGGCTTCCATCTTCCAGGGCGGAACACTGAAGCTTTCTTT
CDR3 protein: CASGFHLPGRNTEAFF
D gene: NA
J gene: TRBJ1-1
V gene: TRBV30
clone size: NA

CDR3 DNA: TGTGCCAGCAGTTTAGAGCGGGCAGGGAAGTCACCCCTCCACTTT
CDR3 protein: CASSLERAGKSPLHF
D gene: NA
J gene: TRBJ1-6
V gene: TRBV27
clone size: NA

CDR3 DNA: TGTGCCAGCAGCTCGCCTAGCGGTGGCGCCAATGAGCAGTTCTTC
CDR3 protein: CASSSPSGGANEQFF
D gene: TRBD2
J gene: TRBJ2-1
V gene: TRBV5-4
clone size: NA

CDR3 DNA: TGTGCCAGTAGCACGGTAGTTAATGAAAAACTGTTTTTT
CDR3 protein: CASSTVVNEKLFF
D gene: NA
J gene: TRBJ1-4
V gene: TRBV19
clone size: NA

CDR3 DNA: TGTGCCAGCAGCCCGGGGTGGGGGGGTGAAGGAAACACCATATATTTT
CDR3 protein: CASSPGWGGEGNTIYF
D gene: NA
J gene: TRBJ1-3
V gene: TRBV2
clone size: NA

CDR3 DNA: TGTGCCAGCTCACCGGGCCAATTTGACAGGGACACTGAAGCTTTCTTT
CDR3 protein: CASSPGQFDRDTEAFF
D gene: TRBD1
J gene: TRBJ1-1
V gene: TRBV18
clone size: once

CDR3 DNA: TGTGCCAGCAGAACAGGGGTGAGCGAAAAACTGTTTTTT
CDR3 protein: CASRTGVSEKLFF
D gene: TRBD1
J gene: TRBJ1-4
V gene: TRBV7-9
clone size: few

CDR3 DNA: TGTGCCAGCAGCCCTCCCCATGGATTGGGGGGTGAAAAACTGTTTTTT
CDR3 protein: CASSPPHGLGGEKLFF
D gene: NA
J gene: TRBJ1-4
V gene: TRBV5-4
clone size: NA

CDR3 DNA: TGTGCCAGCTCACCTAGTGACAGGGCTGGCTACACCTTC
CDR3 protein: CASSPSDRAGYTF
D gene: TRBD1
J gene: TRBJ1-2
V gene: TRBV18
clone size: NA

CDR3 DNA: TGTGCCAGCAGTACCGGGACAGGGGGCTCTGGCTACACCTTC
CDR3 protein: CASSTGTGGSGYTF
D gene: TRBD1
J gene: TRBJ1-2
V gene: TRBV6-5
clone size: NA

CDR3 DNA: TGTGCCAGTAGTTCGGAGTGGAATTCACCCCTCCACTTT
CDR3 protein: CASSSEWNSPLHF
D gene: NA
J gene: TRBJ1-6
V gene: TRBV19
clone size: once

CDR3 DNA: TGTGCCAGCTCTACAGGGGGCGTAGGTCAGCCCCAGCATTTT
CDR3 protein: CASSTGGVGQPQHF
D gene: TRBD1
J gene: TRBJ1-5
V gene: TRBV28
clone size: once

CDR3 DNA: TGTGCCAGTAGTAGGACTAGCAGCACAGATACGCAGTATTTT
CDR3 protein: CASSRTSSTDTQYF
D gene: TRBD2
J gene: TRBJ2-3
V gene: TRBV19
clone size: NA

CDR3 DNA: TGTGCCATCACCTCGGGACTTTCCTATGGCTACACCTTC
CDR3 protein: CAITSGLSYGYTF
D gene: NA
J gene: TRBJ1-2
V gene: TRBV10-3
clone size: NA

CDR3 DNA: TGTGCCACCAGTGCCGGGGTAGGTTTCATCGGAAACAATGAGCAGTTCTTC
CDR3 protein: CATSAGVGFIGNNEQFF
D gene: NA
J gene: TRBJ2-1
V gene: TRBV24-1
clone size: NA

CDR3 DNA: TGCGCCAGCAGCGTCGGGCCAGGGGGGTCCTACGAGCAGTACTTC
CDR3 protein: CASSVGPGGSYEQYF
D gene: NA
J gene: TRBJ2-7
V gene: TRBV4-1
clone size: NA

CDR3 DNA: TGTGCCAGCAGTGACTCAACGGGGGGGAGGTATGAGCAGTTCTTC
CDR3 protein: CASSDSTGGRYEQFF
D gene: TRBD2
J gene: TRBJ2-1
V gene: TRBV6-4
clone size: NA

CDR3 DNA: TGTGCCACCAGTGATACCCGACAGGGGGCGCATAGAAATGAGCAGTTCTTC
CDR3 protein: CATSDTRQGAHRNEQFF
D gene: TRBD1
J gene: TRBJ2-1
V gene: TRBV24-1
clone size: NA

CDR3 DNA: TGTGCCAGCCTAGAGGGAATCTCCTATGGCTACACCTTC
CDR3 protein: CASLEGISYGYTF
D gene: NA
J gene: TRBJ1-2
V gene: TRBV2
clone size: NA

CDR3 DNA: TGTGCCAGTAGGCGGCAGGGCGCAACTAATGAAAAACTGTTTTTT
CDR3 protein: CASRRQGATNEKLFF
D gene: NA
J gene: TRBJ1-4
V gene: TRBV19
clone size: NA

CDR3 DNA: TGTGCCAGTAGTATCGGTGACAGGGCCGATGGCTACACCTTC
CDR3 protein: CASSIGDRADGYTF
D gene: TRBD1
J gene: TRBJ1-2
V gene: TRBV19
clone size: NA

CDR3 DNA: TGTGCCAGCAGCCGAGGACATCTCGGGGAGCTGTTTTTT
CDR3 protein: CASSRGHLGELFF
D gene: NA
J gene: TRBJ2-2
V gene: TRBV7-6
clone size: NA

CDR3 DNA: TGTGCCAGCAGCTCCCTTTGGCGGGATACGCAGTATTTT
CDR3 protein: CASSSLWRDTQYF
D gene: NA
J gene: TRBJ2-3
V gene: TRBV7-2
clone size: NA

CDR3 DNA: TGTGCCAGCAGCCAACTCTCTACTAGCGGGGGGCCCTATAGCACAGATACGCAGTATTTT
CDR3 protein: CASSQLSTSGGPYSTDTQYF
D gene: TRBD2
J gene: TRBJ2-3
V gene: TRBV3-1/TRBV3-2
clone size: NA

CDR3 DNA: TGTGCCAGCAGCCCAAAAGGGGCCGAGCAGTACTTC
CDR3 protein: CASSPKGAEQYF
D gene: NA
J gene: TRBJ2-7
V gene: TRBV12-3/TRBV12-4
clone size: NA

CDR3 DNA: TGTGCCACCGGACAGGGGGCAAATCAGCCCCAGCATTTT
CDR3 protein: CATGQGANQPQHF
D gene: TRBD1
J gene: TRBJ1-5
V gene: TRBV24-1
clone size: NA

CDR3 DNA: TGTGCCAGCAGATCGGAGGGTCTTTTGGGAAATTCACCCCTCCACTTT
CDR3 protein: CASRSEGLLGNSPLHF
D gene: NA
J gene: TRBJ1-6
V gene: TRBV27
clone size: NA

CDR3 DNA: TGTGCTAGCAGCTCTGGTAGCGGGATTTGGAGTGAGCAGTTCTTC
CDR3 protein: CASSSGSGIWSEQFF
D gene: TRBD2
J gene: TRBJ2-1
V gene: TRBV7-7
clone size: NA

CDR3 DNA: TGTGCCAGCAGTTACTATCAGGGATCCGAGCAGTACTTC
CDR3 protein: CASSYYQGSEQYF
D gene: NA
J gene: TRBJ2-7
V gene: TRBV6-5
clone size: NA

CDR3 DNA: TGTGCCACCAGCAGAGATCGGTCCGAGCAGTACTTC
CDR3 protein: CATSRDRSEQYF
D gene: NA
J gene: TRBJ2-7
V gene: TRBV15
clone size: NA

CDR3 DNA: TGTGCCAGCAGAGGGACAGGCTCCTACAATGAGCAGTTCTTC
CDR3 protein: CASRGTGSYNEQFF
D gene: TRBD1
J gene: TRBJ2-1
V gene: TRBV6-5
clone size: NA

CDR3 DNA: TGTGCCAGCAGTCCCCGATTAGGGGGCCTAGCCACAGATACGCAGTATTTT
CDR3 protein: CASSPRLGGLATDTQYF
D gene: TRBD1
J gene: TRBJ2-3
V gene: TRBV27
clone size: NA

CDR3 DNA: TGTGCCAGCAGTGACAGGGCTCGCACTGAAGCTTTCTTT
CDR3 protein: CASSDRARTEAFF
D gene: NA
J gene: TRBJ1-1
V gene: TRBV6-1
clone size: NA

CDR3 DNA: TGTGCCAGCAGAGGGGGCTGCGCAGATACGCAGTATTTT
CDR3 protein: CASRGGCADTQYF
D gene: NA
J gene: TRBJ2-3
V gene: TRBV21-1
clone size: NA

CDR3 DNA: TGTGCCAGCAGCCGCTCGGCAGGTAGCAATCAGCCCCAGCATTTT
CDR3 protein: CASSRSAGSNQPQHF
D gene: NA
J gene: TRBJ1-5
V gene: TRBV7-9
clone size: NA